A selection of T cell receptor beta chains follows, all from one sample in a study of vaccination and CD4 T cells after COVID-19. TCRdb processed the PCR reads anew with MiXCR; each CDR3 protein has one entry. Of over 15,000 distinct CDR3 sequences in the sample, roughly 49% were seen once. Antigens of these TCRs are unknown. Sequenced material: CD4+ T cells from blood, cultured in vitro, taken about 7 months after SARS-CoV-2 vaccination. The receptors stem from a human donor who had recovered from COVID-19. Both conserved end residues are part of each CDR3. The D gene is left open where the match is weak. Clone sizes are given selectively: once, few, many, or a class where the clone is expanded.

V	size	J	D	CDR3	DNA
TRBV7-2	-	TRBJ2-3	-	CASTRGRGGTDTQYF	TGTGCCAGCACGAGGGGACGAGGCGGCACAGATACGCAGTATTTT
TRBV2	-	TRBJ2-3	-	CASRVVGDTQYF	TGTGCCAGCAGGGTTGTGGGGGATACGCAGTATTTT
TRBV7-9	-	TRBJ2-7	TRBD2	CASSSRGSGGAYEQYF	TGTGCCAGCAGCTCTAGGGGCAGCGGGGGGGCTTACGAGCAGTACTTC
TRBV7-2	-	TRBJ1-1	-	CASSLDYDSTEAFF	TGTGCCAGCAGCTTAGACTACGATAGCACTGAAGCTTTCTTT
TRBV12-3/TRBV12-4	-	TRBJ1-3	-	CASSWDGNSGNTIYF	TGTGCCAGCAGTTGGGACGGAAACTCTGGAAACACCATATATTTT
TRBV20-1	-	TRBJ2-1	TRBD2	CSAESQRGSYNEQFF	TGCAGTGCGGAGTCTCAGCGGGGGTCCTACAATGAGCAGTTCTTC
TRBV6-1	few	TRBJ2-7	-	CASRRGPNYEQYF	TGTGCCAGCAGGAGAGGACCGAACTACGAGCAGTACTTC
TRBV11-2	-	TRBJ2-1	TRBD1	CASSRDRVANEQFF	TGTGCCAGCAGCCGCGACAGGGTAGCCAATGAGCAGTTCTTC
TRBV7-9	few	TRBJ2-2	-	CASSPGTYTGELFF	TGTGCCAGCAGCCCAGGGACCTACACCGGGGAGCTGTTTTTT
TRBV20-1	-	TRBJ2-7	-	CSARSQGPGGYEQYF	TGCAGTGCTAGGTCCCAGGGGCCTGGGGGCTACGAGCAGTACTTC
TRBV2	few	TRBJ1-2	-	CASSDGTLNYGYTF	TGTGCCAGCAGTGATGGGACACTAAACTATGGCTACACCTTC
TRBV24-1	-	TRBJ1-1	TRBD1	CATSEYDRVDTEAFF	TGTGCCACCAGTGAATATGACAGGGTTGACACTGAAGCTTTCTTT
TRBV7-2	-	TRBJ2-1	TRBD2	CAGSLAGNEQFF	TGTGCCGGCAGCTTAGCGGGGAATGAGCAGTTCTTC
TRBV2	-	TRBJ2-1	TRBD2	CASTSGTSYNEQFF	TGTGCCAGTACCTCCGGGACTAGCTACAATGAGCAGTTCTTC
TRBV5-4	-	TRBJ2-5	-	CASSLQWGRETQYF	TGTGCCAGCAGCTTGCAGTGGGGCCGGGAGACCCAGTACTTC
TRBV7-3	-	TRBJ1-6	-	CASSFDRNSPLHF	TGTGCCAGCAGCTTCGACCGAAATTCACCCCTCCACTTT
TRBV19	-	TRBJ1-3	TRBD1	CASRPVGTARHYSGNTIYF	TGTGCCAGTAGACCTGTCGGGACAGCGCGTCACTACTCTGGAAACACCATATATTTT
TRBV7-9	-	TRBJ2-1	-	CASSSDYSWFF	TGTGCCAGCAGCTCCGACTACAGCTGGTTCTTC
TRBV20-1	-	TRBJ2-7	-	CSARRPSWQSGQSKIFHYEQYF	TGCAGTGCTAGAAGACCTTCCTGGCAATCTGGACAATCTAAGATTTTCCACTACGAGCAGTACTTC
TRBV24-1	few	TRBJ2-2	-	CATSDYRDTGELFF	TGTGCCACCAGTGACTACAGGGACACCGGGGAGCTGTTTTTT
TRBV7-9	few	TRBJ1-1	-	CASSLAGLGAFF	TGTGCCAGCAGCTTAGCGGGGCTGGGAGCTTTCTTT
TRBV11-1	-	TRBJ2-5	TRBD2	CASRGTSGKLRGETQYF	TGTGCCAGCAGAGGGACTAGCGGAAAACTGCGGGGAGAGACCCAGTACTTC
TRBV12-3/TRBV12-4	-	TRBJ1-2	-	CASSLGGGDYGYTF	TGTGCCAGCAGTTTAGGGGGTGGGGACTATGGCTACACCTTC
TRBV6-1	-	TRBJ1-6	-	CASTRDIHNSPLHF	TGTGCCAGCACGAGGGACATCCATAATTCACCCCTCCACTTT
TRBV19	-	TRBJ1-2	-	CASSIWGTPNYGYTF	TGTGCCAGTAGTATTTGGGGGACACCTAACTATGGCTACACCTTC
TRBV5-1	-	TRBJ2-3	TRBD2	CASSTGLAGRTDTQYF	TGCGCCAGCAGCACGGGACTAGCGGGCCGCACAGATACGCAGTATTTT
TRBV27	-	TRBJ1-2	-	CASSLSRAGTYGYTF	TGTGCCAGCAGTTTAAGCAGGGCGGGTACCTATGGCTACACCTTC
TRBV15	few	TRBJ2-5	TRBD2	CATSLPSGLAGSGETQYF	TGTGCCACCAGCCTCCCAAGTGGGCTAGCGGGGTCGGGGGAGACCCAGTACTTC
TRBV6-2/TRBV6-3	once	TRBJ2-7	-	CASSSPTRSSYEQYF	TGTGCCAGCAGTTCGCCGACTAGAAGCTCCTACGAGCAGTACTTC
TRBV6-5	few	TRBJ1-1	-	CASSYLETLSEAFF	TGTGCCAGCAGTTACCTCGAGACGTTGAGCGAAGCTTTCTTT
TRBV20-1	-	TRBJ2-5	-	CSASPLGGQETQYF	TGCAGTGCTAGCCCCCTGGGGGGACAAGAGACCCAGTACTTC
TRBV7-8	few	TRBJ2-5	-	CASSLPGNPGGETQYF	TGTGCCAGCAGCTTACCGGGGAACCCCGGGGGAGAGACCCAGTACTTC
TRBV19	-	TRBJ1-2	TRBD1	CASSPRDRTNYGYTF	TGTGCCAGTAGTCCCCGGGACAGAACTAACTATGGCTACACCTTC
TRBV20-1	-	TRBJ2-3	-	CSARVPGEGDTQYF	TGCAGTGCTAGAGTTCCGGGAGAAGGGGATACGCAGTATTTT
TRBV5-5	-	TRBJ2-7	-	CASSLAPGASSYEQYF	TGTGCCAGCAGCTTGGCCCCAGGGGCGAGCTCCTACGAGCAGTACTTC
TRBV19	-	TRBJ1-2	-	CASSVRRITGYTF	TGTGCCAGTTCGGTCAGGCGCATTACTGGCTACACCTTC
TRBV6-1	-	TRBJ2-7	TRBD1	CASTPYWGQGAEQYF	TGTGCCAGCACCCCATATTGGGGACAGGGGGCCGAGCAGTACTTC
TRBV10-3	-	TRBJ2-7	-	CAISENPVQTYEQYF	TGTGCCATCAGTGAGAATCCTGTCCAGACCTACGAGCAGTACTTC
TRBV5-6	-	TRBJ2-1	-	CASSRRGYEQFF	TGTGCCAGCAGCCGTCGGGGTTATGAGCAGTTCTTC
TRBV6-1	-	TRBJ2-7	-	CASRASLSNYEQYF	TGTGCCAGCAGGGCCTCCCTCTCAAACTACGAGCAGTACTTC
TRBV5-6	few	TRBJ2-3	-	CASSLVGADTQYF	TGTGCCAGCAGCTTGGTTGGAGCGGATACGCAGTATTTT
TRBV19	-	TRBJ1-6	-	CASRISGPLSSPLHF	TGTGCCAGCCGAATATCGGGACCGCTGAGTTCACCCCTCCACTTT
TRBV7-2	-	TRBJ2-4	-	CASSTRTDFLAKNIQYF	TGTGCCAGCAGCACCCGGACAGACTTTCTAGCCAAAAACATTCAGTACTTC
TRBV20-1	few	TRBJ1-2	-	CSARVAATNYGYTF	TGCAGTGCTAGAGTAGCAGCTACTAACTATGGCTACACCTTC
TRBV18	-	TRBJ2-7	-	CASSHGQPVYEQYF	TGTGCCAGCTCTCACGGACAGCCCGTCTACGAGCAGTACTTC
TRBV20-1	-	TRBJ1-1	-	CSAKDPGPGGTEAFF	TGCAGTGCGAAAGACCCGGGGCCCGGGGGCACTGAAGCTTTCTTT
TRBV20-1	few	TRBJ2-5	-	CSAPGEVGETQYF	TGCAGTGCTCCAGGAGAAGTAGGAGAGACCCAGTACTTC
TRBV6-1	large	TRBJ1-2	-	CASGADSPPYGYTF	TGTGCCAGCGGGGCAGACTCCCCCCCCTATGGCTACACCTTC
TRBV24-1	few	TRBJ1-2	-	CATSDRTTTGRRGYTF	TGTGCCACCAGTGACCGTACAACGACAGGCCGTCGGGGCTACACCTTC
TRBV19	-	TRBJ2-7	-	CASSAQVGEQYF	TGTGCCAGTAGCGCCCAAGTTGGCGAGCAGTACTTC